This T cell receptor beta chain was documented in a study of cytomegalovirus exposure and HLA in healthy donors. Study-level background: Early on, a data release was issued that held about 85 million unique TCRs from HLA-typed donors.

In the PCR, 60 Vbeta and 13 Jbeta primers were used. Repertoires were generated with immunoSEQ multiplex PCR, while TCRdb's copy carries only in-frame clones and drops some. The sample consists of over 100,000 clones, about 73% of them appearing once. The CDR3 is 13 residues long. Germline V CDR1 and CDR2: LGHNA, YSLEER. Trimming cost V 0 bases and J 4 bases, with 5 bases left between them. The specimen was PBMCs. The genes are TRBV4-3 and TRBJ2-3; D unresolved. This receptor was taken from a woman in her twenties or thirties in good health and CMV-seropositive. DNA of the CDR3: TGCGCCAGCAGCCAAGATTGGCCAGATACGCAGTATTTT. This encodes CASSQDWPDTQYF.